This is a list of T cell receptor beta chains from one sample in a study of tumor and adjacent non-tumor tissue in lung cancer. TCRdb reprocessed the multiplex PCR reads via MiXCR and lists one record per CDR3 protein. The repertoire holds about 48,000 distinct CDR3 sequences, with around 67% as singletons. Sequences were obtained from distant non-tumor lung tissue. The receptors were gathered from a woman aged 70 to 79 with non-small cell lung cancer. The CDR3 runs from the conserved cysteine through the conserved F or W. A D gene is named only where the DNA matches it firmly. Rows may omit the clone size; those that give it use once, few, many or a size class.

J gene: TRBJ2-7; D gene: TRBD1; V gene: TRBV4-2; clone size: -; CDR3 protein: CVSSPTGQSYGQYF; CDR3 DNA: TGTGTCAGCAGCCCGACGGGACAGAGCTACGGGCAGTACTTC
J gene: TRBJ2-5; D gene: -; V gene: TRBV6-5; clone size: -; CDR3 protein: CGSSNPLGEGEGTQYF; CDR3 DNA: TGTGGCAGCAGTAACCCCTTGGGAGAAGGAGAAGGGACCCAGTACTTC
J gene: TRBJ2-3; D gene: -; V gene: TRBV29-1; clone size: -; CDR3 protein: CSVIEIAGFTDTQYF; CDR3 DNA: TGCAGCGTTATAGAGATTGCGGGATTCACAGATACGCAGTATTTT
J gene: TRBJ2-3; D gene: -; V gene: TRBV10-3; clone size: -; CDR3 protein: CVSFRQGITDTQYF; CDR3 DNA: TGTGTCTCATTCAGGCAGGGAATTACAGATACGCAGTATTTT
J gene: TRBJ2-2; D gene: -; V gene: TRBV10-2; clone size: many; CDR3 protein: CASSEGRSYTGELFF; CDR3 DNA: TGCGCCAGCAGTGAAGGCCGGTCATACACCGGGGAGCTGTTTTTT
J gene: TRBJ2-5; D gene: TRBD1; V gene: TRBV28; clone size: -; CDR3 protein: CVSSPRQGAVSETQHF; CDR3 DNA: TGTGTCAGCAGCCCCCGACAGGGGGCGGTTTCAGAGACCCAGCACTTC
J gene: TRBJ2-7; D gene: -; V gene: TRBV28; clone size: many; CDR3 protein: CARSLDCTYEQYF; CDR3 DNA: TGTGCCCGCAGTTTGGACTGTACCTACGAACAGTACTTC
J gene: TRBJ2-3; D gene: -; V gene: TRBV6-5; clone size: many; CDR3 protein: CASSYLGITDTQYF; CDR3 DNA: TGTGCCAGCAGTTACCTAGGGATAACAGATACGCAGTATTTT
J gene: TRBJ2-1; D gene: -; V gene: TRBV12-3/TRBV12-4; clone size: -; CDR3 protein: CGSRAEAGDDEQFF; CDR3 DNA: TGTGGCAGCAGAGCTGAGGCAGGAGACGATGAGCAGTTCTTC
J gene: TRBJ2-1; D gene: TRBD1; V gene: TRBV11-2; clone size: -; CDR3 protein: CASSLFLIQGMDKQFF; CDR3 DNA: TGTGCCAGCAGCTTATTTCTGATACAGGGGATGGATAAGCAGTTCTTC
J gene: TRBJ2-6; D gene: -; V gene: TRBV6-5; clone size: -; CDR3 protein: CASSYKAISGANVLTF; CDR3 DNA: TGTGCCAGCAGTTACAAGGCTATCTCCGGGGCCAACGTCCTGACTTTC
J gene: TRBJ2-1; D gene: TRBD1; V gene: TRBV6-5; clone size: -; CDR3 protein: CAGSPGQVVANEQFF; CDR3 DNA: TGTGCCGGCAGTCCCGGACAGGTGGTGGCGAATGAGCAGTTCTTC
J gene: TRBJ1-2; D gene: -; V gene: TRBV20-1; clone size: -; CDR3 protein: CSVWENYGYTF; CDR3 DNA: TGCAGTGTATGGGAGAACTATGGCTACACCTTC
J gene: TRBJ1-1; D gene: -; V gene: TRBV27; clone size: few; CDR3 protein: CASRPSKGVEMNTEAFF; CDR3 DNA: TGTGCCAGCAGACCTAGTAAGGGGGTCGAAATGAACACTGAAGCTTTCTTT
J gene: TRBJ1-1; D gene: -; V gene: TRBV6-6; clone size: few; CDR3 protein: CTGSSNDLGTEAFF; CDR3 DNA: TGTACCGGCAGTTCCAATGATCTGGGCACTGAAGCTTTCTTT
J gene: TRBJ2-1; D gene: -; V gene: TRBV4-1; clone size: -; CDR3 protein: CASSQDLNYNEQFF; CDR3 DNA: TGCGCCAGTAGCCAAGATTTGAACTACAATGAGCAGTTCTTC
J gene: TRBJ1-2; D gene: -; V gene: TRBV29-1; clone size: -; CDR3 protein: CSVWGGLTMATPF; CDR3 DNA: TGCAGTGTCTGGGGGGGTCTGACTATGGCTACACCTTTC
J gene: TRBJ1-1; D gene: TRBD1; V gene: TRBV14; clone size: -; CDR3 protein: CASSPYRTGGRRNTEAFF; CDR3 DNA: TGTGCCAGCAGCCCTTATCGGACAGGGGGCCGACGGAACACTGAAGCTTTCTTT
J gene: TRBJ1-5; D gene: TRBD1; V gene: TRBV6-5; clone size: once; CDR3 protein: CASKPTGRNKPQHF; CDR3 DNA: TGTGCCAGCAAGCCGACAGGGAGGAATAAGCCCCAGCATTTT
J gene: TRBJ2-7; D gene: TRBD2; V gene: TRBV28; clone size: many; CDR3 protein: CASSLVGGGSDEQYF; CDR3 DNA: TGTGCCAGCAGTTTAGTCGGGGGGGGTTCGGACGAGCAGTACTTC
J gene: TRBJ2-5; D gene: -; V gene: TRBV7-9; clone size: -; CDR3 protein: CASSRATAYQETQYF; CDR3 DNA: TGCGCCAGCAGCCGTGCGACAGCCTATCAAGAGACCCAGTACTTC
J gene: TRBJ2-1; D gene: TRBD1; V gene: TRBV11-2; clone size: -; CDR3 protein: CASSLLDRGDDEQFF; CDR3 DNA: TGTGCCAGCAGCTTACTTGACAGGGGTGATGATGAGCAGTTCTTC
J gene: TRBJ2-7; D gene: -; V gene: TRBV29-1; clone size: medium-sized; CDR3 protein: CSVDLSGTVGSYEQYF; CDR3 DNA: TGCAGCGTTGACCTCTCCGGGACTGTGGGCTCCTACGAGCAGTACTTC
J gene: TRBJ1-2; D gene: -; V gene: TRBV12-3/TRBV12-4; clone size: -; CDR3 protein: CASSLGDDCTF; CDR3 DNA: TGTGCCAGCAGTCTAGGGGATGACTGCACCTTC
J gene: TRBJ2-7; D gene: -; V gene: TRBV29-1; clone size: once; CDR3 protein: CSAKGLREDSSYEQYF; CDR3 DNA: TGCAGCGCAAAGGGGTTACGGGAGGACAGCTCTTACGAGCAGTACTTC
J gene: TRBJ1-2; D gene: -; V gene: TRBV6-6; clone size: -; CDR3 protein: CARSRTAAGYTF; CDR3 DNA: TGTGCCAGGAGCAGAACGGCGGCCGGATACACCTTC
J gene: TRBJ2-2; D gene: -; V gene: TRBV5-5; clone size: many; CDR3 protein: CASSSTAGRELFF; CDR3 DNA: TGTGCCAGCAGCTCGACAGCTGGGAGGGAGCTGTTTTTT
J gene: TRBJ2-1; D gene: -; V gene: TRBV11-2; clone size: many; CDR3 protein: CASSLEVGYEQFF; CDR3 DNA: TGTGCCAGCAGCTTAGAGGTGGGGTATGAGCAGTTCTTC
J gene: TRBJ1-1; D gene: -; V gene: TRBV4-1; clone size: -; CDR3 protein: CTSSQEAPGTWSDTEAFF; CDR3 DNA: TGTACCAGCAGCCAAGAAGCTCCCGGGACATGGTCGGACACTGAAGCTTTCTTT
J gene: TRBJ2-3; D gene: -; V gene: TRBV11-1; clone size: -; CDR3 protein: CASSLAREADTQYF; CDR3 DNA: TGTGCTAGCAGCTTGGCCAGGGAGGCTGATACGCAGTATTTT
J gene: TRBJ2-7; D gene: TRBD2; V gene: TRBV10-3; clone size: -; CDR3 protein: CAISESTSGINEQYF; CDR3 DNA: TGTGCCATCAGTGAGTCAACTAGCGGGATCAATGAGCAGTACTTC
J gene: TRBJ2-7; D gene: -; V gene: TRBV4-2; clone size: -; CDR3 protein: CASSQETAFSYEQYF; CDR3 DNA: TGTGCCAGCAGTCAAGAAACAGCATTCTCCTACGAGCAGTATTTC
J gene: TRBJ2-5; D gene: TRBD2; V gene: TRBV4-2; clone size: -; CDR3 protein: CARSVRLAAEGETQYF; CDR3 DNA: TGTGCTAGGAGCGTCCGACTAGCGGCCGAAGGGGAGACCCAGTACTTC
J gene: TRBJ2-5; D gene: -; V gene: TRBV29-1; clone size: -; CDR3 protein: CGVLPLAAKETQYF; CDR3 DNA: TGCGGCGTTCTACCATTGGCGGCAAAAGAGACCCAGTACTTC
J gene: TRBJ2-3; D gene: TRBD2; V gene: TRBV29-1; clone size: many; CDR3 protein: CSVERGGSADTQYF; CDR3 DNA: TGCAGCGTTGAACGAGGCGGGAGTGCAGATACGCAGTATTTT
J gene: TRBJ1-2; D gene: -; V gene: TRBV10-3; clone size: -; CDR3 protein: CAISDLGPPRKGGYTF; CDR3 DNA: TGTGCCATCAGTGACTTAGGACCGCCACGTAAAGGGGGCTACACCTTC
J gene: TRBJ1-5; D gene: TRBD1; V gene: TRBV12-3/TRBV12-4; clone size: -; CDR3 protein: CVSSHTGDQAQHF; CDR3 DNA: TGTGTCAGCAGTCATACAGGGGATCAGGCCCAGCATTTT
J gene: TRBJ2-1; D gene: TRBD1; V gene: TRBV14; clone size: few; CDR3 protein: CASSRDRANNEQFF; CDR3 DNA: TGTGCCAGCAGCCGGGACAGGGCTAACAATGAGCAGTTCTTC
J gene: TRBJ2-5; D gene: -; V gene: TRBV20-1; clone size: once; CDR3 protein: CSARDVGADAETQYF; CDR3 DNA: TGCAGTGCTAGAGATGTGGGGGCAGATGCGGAGACCCAGTACTTC
J gene: TRBJ2-3; D gene: -; V gene: TRBV6-5; clone size: -; CDR3 protein: CASGCLFMNTDTQYF; CDR3 DNA: TGTGCCAGCGGTTGCTTGTTTATGAACACAGATACGCAGTATTTT
J gene: TRBJ2-7; D gene: -; V gene: TRBV4-2; clone size: -; CDR3 protein: CASSQAEAEQHF; CDR3 DNA: TGTGCCAGTAGCCAAGCTGAGGCCGAGCAGCACTTC
J gene: TRBJ2-1; D gene: -; V gene: TRBV20-1; clone size: many; CDR3 protein: CSARDPNGRNEQFF; CDR3 DNA: TGCAGTGCTAGAGATCCGAATGGTAGGAATGAGCAGTTCTTC
J gene: TRBJ1-1; D gene: -; V gene: TRBV11-2; clone size: many; CDR3 protein: CASSLDVRATEAFF; CDR3 DNA: TGTGCCAGCAGCTTAGATGTTCGGGCCACTGAAGCTTTCTTT
J gene: TRBJ1-2; D gene: TRBD1; V gene: TRBV4-1; clone size: many; CDR3 protein: CASRQTGKRDGYTF; CDR3 DNA: TGCGCCAGCAGGCAGACAGGGAAAAGGGATGGCTACACCTTC
J gene: TRBJ2-1; D gene: -; V gene: TRBV6-1; clone size: -; CDR3 protein: CAKSVKGYNEQFF; CDR3 DNA: TGTGCCAAGAGTGTTAAGGGGTACAATGAGCAGTTCTTC
J gene: TRBJ2-1; D gene: -; V gene: TRBV6-1; clone size: -; CDR3 protein: CASGPRTEDRNEQFF; CDR3 DNA: TGTGCCAGCGGTCCCCGGACAGAGGACCGCAATGAGCAGTTCTTC
J gene: TRBJ2-2; D gene: TRBD2; V gene: TRBV10-3; clone size: many; CDR3 protein: CAISELAGAAGELFF; CDR3 DNA: TGTGCCATCAGTGAGCTAGCGGGAGCAGCCGGGGAGCTGTTTTTT
J gene: TRBJ2-3; D gene: TRBD2; V gene: TRBV7-3; clone size: many; CDR3 protein: CASSKLAVSTDTQYF; CDR3 DNA: TGTGCCAGCAGCAAACTAGCGGTTAGCACAGATACGCAGTATTTT
J gene: TRBJ1-2; D gene: TRBD1; V gene: TRBV6-1; clone size: once; CDR3 protein: CASSQDRVDDYTF; CDR3 DNA: TGTGCCAGCAGTCAAGACAGGGTTGATGACTACACCTTC
J gene: TRBJ2-7; D gene: -; V gene: TRBV29-1; clone size: -; CDR3 protein: CSFRQTYEQYF; CDR3 DNA: TGCAGCTTCAGACAAACCTACGAGCAGTACTTC
J gene: TRBJ2-5; D gene: -; V gene: TRBV29-1; clone size: many; CDR3 protein: CSVEVLPQETQYF; CDR3 DNA: TGCAGCGTTGAAGTTCTCCCACAAGAGACCCAGTACTTC